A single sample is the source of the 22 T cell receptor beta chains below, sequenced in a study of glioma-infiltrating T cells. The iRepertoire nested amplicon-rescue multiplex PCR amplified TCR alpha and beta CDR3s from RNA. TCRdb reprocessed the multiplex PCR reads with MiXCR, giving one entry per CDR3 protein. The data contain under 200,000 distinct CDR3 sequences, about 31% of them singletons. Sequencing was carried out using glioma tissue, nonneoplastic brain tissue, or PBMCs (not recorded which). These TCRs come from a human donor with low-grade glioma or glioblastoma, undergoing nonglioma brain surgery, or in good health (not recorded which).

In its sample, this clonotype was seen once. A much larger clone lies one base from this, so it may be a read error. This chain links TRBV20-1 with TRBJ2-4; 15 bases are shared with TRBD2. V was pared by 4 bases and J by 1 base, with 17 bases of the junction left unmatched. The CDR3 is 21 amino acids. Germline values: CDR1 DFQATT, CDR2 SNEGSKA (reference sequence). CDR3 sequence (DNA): TGCAGTGCTACAGACTTCCGTGGACTAGCGGGAGGGGCCGGGGCCAAAAACATTCAGTACTTC. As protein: CSATDFRGLAGGAGAKNIQYF.

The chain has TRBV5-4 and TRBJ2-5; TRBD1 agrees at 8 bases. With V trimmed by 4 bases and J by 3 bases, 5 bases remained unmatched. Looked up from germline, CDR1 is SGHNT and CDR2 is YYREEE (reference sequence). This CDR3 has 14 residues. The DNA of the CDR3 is TGTGCCAGCAGCCTCCAGGACAGGGAAGAGACCCAGTACTTC. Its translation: CASSLQDREETQYF.

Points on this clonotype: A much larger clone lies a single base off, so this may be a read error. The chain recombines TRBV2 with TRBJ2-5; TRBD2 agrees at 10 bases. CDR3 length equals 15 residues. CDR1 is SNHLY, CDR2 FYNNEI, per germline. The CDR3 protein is CASSGTSGIQETRYF. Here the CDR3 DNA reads TGTGCCAGCAGTGGGACTAGCGGTATCCAAGAGACCCGGTACTTC.

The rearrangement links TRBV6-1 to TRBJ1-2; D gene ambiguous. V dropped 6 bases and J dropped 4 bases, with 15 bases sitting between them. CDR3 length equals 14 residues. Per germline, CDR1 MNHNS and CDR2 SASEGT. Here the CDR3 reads CASSSQGRLYGYTF. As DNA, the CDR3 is TGTGCCAGCAGCTCTCAAGGCCGGCTCTATGGCTACACCTTC.

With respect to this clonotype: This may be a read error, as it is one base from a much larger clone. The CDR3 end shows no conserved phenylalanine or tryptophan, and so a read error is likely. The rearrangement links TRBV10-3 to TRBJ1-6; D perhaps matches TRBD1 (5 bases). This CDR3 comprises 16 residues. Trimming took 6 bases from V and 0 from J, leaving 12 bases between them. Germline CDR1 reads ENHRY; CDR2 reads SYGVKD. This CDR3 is CAIRGQDSSYNSPLHL. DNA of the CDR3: TGTGCCATCAGAGGACAAGACAGCTCCTATAATTCACCCCTCCACCTT.

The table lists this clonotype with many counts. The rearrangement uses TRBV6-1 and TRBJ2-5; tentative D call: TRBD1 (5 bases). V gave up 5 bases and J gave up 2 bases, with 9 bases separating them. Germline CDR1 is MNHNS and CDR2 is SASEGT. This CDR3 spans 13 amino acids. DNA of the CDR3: TGTGCCAGCAGTTCCGACAGTCAAGAGACCCAGTACTTC. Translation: CASSSDSQETQYF.

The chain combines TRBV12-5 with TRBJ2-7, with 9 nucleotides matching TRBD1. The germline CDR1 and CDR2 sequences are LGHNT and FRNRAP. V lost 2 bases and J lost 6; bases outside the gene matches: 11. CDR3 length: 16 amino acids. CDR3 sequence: CASGLSGGQGISEQYF. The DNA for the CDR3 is TGTGCTAGTGGTTTGAGTGGTGGACAGGGGATCAGCGAGCAGTACTTC.

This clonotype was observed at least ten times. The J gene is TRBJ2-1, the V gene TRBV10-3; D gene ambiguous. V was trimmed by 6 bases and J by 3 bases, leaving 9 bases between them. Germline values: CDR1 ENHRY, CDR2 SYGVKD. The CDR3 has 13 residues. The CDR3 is CAISNTNYNEQFF. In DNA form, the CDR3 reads TGTGCCATCAGCAACACTAACTACAATGAGCAGTTCTTC.

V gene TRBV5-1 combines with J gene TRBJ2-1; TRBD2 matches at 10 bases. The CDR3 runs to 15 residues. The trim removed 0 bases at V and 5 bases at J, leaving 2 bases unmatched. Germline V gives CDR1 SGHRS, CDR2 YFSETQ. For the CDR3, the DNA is TGCGCCAGCAGCTTGGGGACTAGCGGCCACAATGAGCAGTTCTTC. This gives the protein CASSLGTSGHNEQFF.

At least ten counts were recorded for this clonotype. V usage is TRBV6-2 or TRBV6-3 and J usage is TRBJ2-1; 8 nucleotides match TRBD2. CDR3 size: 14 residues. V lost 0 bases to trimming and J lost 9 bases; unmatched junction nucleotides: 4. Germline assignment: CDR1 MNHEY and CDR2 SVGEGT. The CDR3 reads CASSYSTGGGEQFF. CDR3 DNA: TGTGCCAGCAGTTACTCAACGGGAGGGGGTGAGCAGTTCTTC.

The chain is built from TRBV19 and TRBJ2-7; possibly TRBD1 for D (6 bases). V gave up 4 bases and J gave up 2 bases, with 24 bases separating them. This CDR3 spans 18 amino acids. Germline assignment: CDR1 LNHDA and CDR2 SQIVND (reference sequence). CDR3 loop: CASSTGGVRQGSTYEQYF. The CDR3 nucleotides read TGTGCCAGTAGTACGGGCGGAGTTCGGCAGGGGTCTACCTACGAGCAGTACTTC.

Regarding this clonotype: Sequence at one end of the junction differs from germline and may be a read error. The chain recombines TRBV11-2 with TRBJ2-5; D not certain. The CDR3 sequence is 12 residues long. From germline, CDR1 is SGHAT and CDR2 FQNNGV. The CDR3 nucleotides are TGTGCCATCAGCCCGTTCGGAGAGACCCAGTACTTC. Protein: CAISPFGETQYF.

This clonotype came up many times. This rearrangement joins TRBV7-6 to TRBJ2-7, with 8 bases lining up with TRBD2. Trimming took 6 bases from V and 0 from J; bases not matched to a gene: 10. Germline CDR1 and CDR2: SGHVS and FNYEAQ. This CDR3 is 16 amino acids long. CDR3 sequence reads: CASSPYSGTSSYEQYF. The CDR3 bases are TGTGCCAGCAGTCCTTATAGCGGGACAAGCTCCTACGAGCAGTACTTC.

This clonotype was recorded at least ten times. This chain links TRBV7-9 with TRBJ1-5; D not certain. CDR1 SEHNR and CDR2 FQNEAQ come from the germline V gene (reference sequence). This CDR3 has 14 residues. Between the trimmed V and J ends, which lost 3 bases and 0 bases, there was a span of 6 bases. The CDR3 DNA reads TGTGCCAGCAGCTTCAGCGATAGCAATCAGCCCCAGCATTTT. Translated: CASSFSDSNQPQHF.

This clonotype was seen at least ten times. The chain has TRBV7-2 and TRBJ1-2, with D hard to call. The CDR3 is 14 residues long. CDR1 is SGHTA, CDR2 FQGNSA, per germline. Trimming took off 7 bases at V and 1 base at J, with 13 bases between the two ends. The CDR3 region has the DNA TGTGCCAGCACCGCTTTCGGCGGTAACTATGGCTACACCTTC. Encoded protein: CASTAFGGNYGYTF.

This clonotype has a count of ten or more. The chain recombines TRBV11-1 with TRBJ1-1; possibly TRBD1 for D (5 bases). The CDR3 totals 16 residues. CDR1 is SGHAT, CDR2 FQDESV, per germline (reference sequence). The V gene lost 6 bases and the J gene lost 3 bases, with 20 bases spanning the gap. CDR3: CASRYQGWEGYTEAFF. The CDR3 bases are TGTGCCAGCAGGTACCAGGGATGGGAAGGGTACACTGAAGCTTTCTTT.

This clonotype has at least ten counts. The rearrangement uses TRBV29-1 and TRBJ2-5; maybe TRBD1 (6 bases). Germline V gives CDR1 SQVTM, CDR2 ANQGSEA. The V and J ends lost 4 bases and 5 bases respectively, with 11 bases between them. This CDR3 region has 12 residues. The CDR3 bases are TGCAGCGTTGTGAAGGGGGACGAGACCCAGTACTTC. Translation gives CSVVKGDETQYF.

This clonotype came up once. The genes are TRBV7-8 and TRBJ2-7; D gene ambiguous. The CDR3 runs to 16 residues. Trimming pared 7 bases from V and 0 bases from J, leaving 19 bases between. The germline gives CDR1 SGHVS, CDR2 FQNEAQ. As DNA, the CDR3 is TGTGCCAGCACCCCAAGGCGGCTAGTTGCCTCCTACGAGCAGTACTTC. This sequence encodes CASTPRRLVASYEQYF.

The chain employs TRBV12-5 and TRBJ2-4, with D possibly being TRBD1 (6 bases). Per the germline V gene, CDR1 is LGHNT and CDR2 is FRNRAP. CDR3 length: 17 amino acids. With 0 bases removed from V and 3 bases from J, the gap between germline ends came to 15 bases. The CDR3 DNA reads TGTGCTAGTGGTTTGGTCCCCCCAGGGGCCCTCAAAAACATTCAGTACTTC. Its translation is CASGLVPPGALKNIQYF.

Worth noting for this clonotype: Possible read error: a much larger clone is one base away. CDR3 sequence (DNA): TGTGCCGGTAGTATCATTGGCGGAGGAGCTTTCTTT. Encoded protein: CAGSIIGGGAFF. The rearrangement joins TRBV19 to TRBJ1-1; D is uncertain. From germline, CDR1 is LNHDA and CDR2 SQIVND (reference sequence). The CDR3 covers 12 residues.

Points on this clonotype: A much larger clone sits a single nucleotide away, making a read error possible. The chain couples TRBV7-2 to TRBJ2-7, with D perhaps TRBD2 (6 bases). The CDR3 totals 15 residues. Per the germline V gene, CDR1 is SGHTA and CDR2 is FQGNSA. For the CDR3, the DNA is TGTGCCAGCAGCTTCGGTAGCGGACTGATATACGAGCAGTGCTTC. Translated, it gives CASSFGSGLIYEQCF.

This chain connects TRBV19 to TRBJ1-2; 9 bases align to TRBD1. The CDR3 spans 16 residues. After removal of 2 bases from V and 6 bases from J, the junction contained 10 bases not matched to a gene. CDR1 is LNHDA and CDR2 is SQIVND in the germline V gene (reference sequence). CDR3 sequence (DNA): TGTGCCAGTAGTATACTCGGGCCGGGACAGGGCAATGGCTACACCTTC. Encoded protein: CASSILGPGQGNGYTF. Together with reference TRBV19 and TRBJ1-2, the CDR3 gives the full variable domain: DGGITQSPKYLFRKEGQNVTLSCEQNLNHDAMYWYRQDPGQGLRLIYYSQIVNDFQKGDIAEGYSVSREKKESFPLTVTSAQKNPTAFYLCASSILGPGQGNGYTFGSGTRLTVV.